This passage covers 18 T cell receptor beta chains from one sample sequenced in a study of breast tumors, draining lymph nodes, adjacent tissues (dated by TCRdb to 2016 to 2017). Lymph node samples were obtained from the axillary draining lymph nodes of breast cancer patients. The method was multiplex PCR. Sequencing instrument: Illumina HiSeq 2000. TCRdb trimmed public reads at Q25 via fastp, called clones via MiXCR and kept in-frame beta chains. When rows share a CDR3 protein, they turn into one entry using the most common DNA and genes. The sample has around 120,000 distinct CDR3 sequences on record, nearly 20% of them singletons. 3.5% to 4.5% of the sample goes to the ten largest clones. The specimen sequenced was axillary lymph node tissue. Every receptor here comes from a female donor with breast cancer. Some clones in this sample may be carry-over from other donors' samples.

This clonotype was observed a few times. The chain links TRBV7-2 to TRBJ1-5; no definite D call. V was clipped by 5 bases and J by 6 bases, with 11 bases between them. CDR1 is SGHTA, CDR2 FQGNSA, per germline. There are 13 residues in the CDR3. Here the CDR3 reads CASSDTETQPQHF. DNA of the CDR3: TGTGCCAGCAGCGATACAGAGACTCAGCCCCAGCATTTT.

The table lists this clonotype with many counts. The chain links TRBV6-5 to TRBJ2-1; D gene uncertain. The CDR3 runs 16 residues. The germline V gene encodes CDR1 MNHEY and CDR2 SVGAGI. The ends were cut back, 2 bases at V and 5 bases at J, with 16 bases in the middle. CDR3 loop: CASSYLGRLQNNEQFF. The CDR3 bases are TGTGCCAGCAGTTACCTCGGACGCCTTCAGAACAATGAGCAGTTCTTC.

The chain recombines TRBV4-1 with TRBJ2-2, with TRBD2 identical over 9 bases. The CDR3 has 17 residues. The J segment lost 5 bases and the V segment lost 0 bases, leaving 7 bases of the junction unmatched. From germline, CDR1 is MGHRA and CDR2 YSYEKL. CDR3 residues: CASSQEAGGPRTGELFF. CDR3 bases: TGCGCCAGCAGCCAAGAGGCGGGGGGGCCGAGGACCGGGGAGCTGTTTTTT.

This clonotype has ten or more counts. This chain links TRBV19 with TRBJ2-5, with D possibly TRBD1 on 6 matching bases. This CDR3 comprises 13 residues. Germline-derived CDR1 and CDR2 are LNHDA and SQIVND (reference sequence). Deletions cut 8 bases from V and 1 base from J, with 11 bases between. The CDR3 DNA is TGTGCCAGTGGACAGTCTATCCAAGAGACCCAGTACTTC. This sequence encodes CASGQSIQETQYF.

Ten or more counts support this clonotype. The V call is TRBV30, the J call TRBJ1-2; D gene ambiguous. The CDR3 has 11 residues. The V end was cut by 5 bases, the J end by 0 bases, with 4 bases between. Germline V gene sequence: CDR1 GTSNPN, CDR2 SVGIG (reference sequence). The chain's CDR3 is CAWGTNYGYTF. CDR3 nucleotides: TGTGCCTGGGGGACTAACTATGGCTACACCTTC.

This clonotype has at least ten counts. As DNA, the CDR3 is TGTGCCAGCAGCCCCTTTGGGCGGGGCACAGATACGCAGTATTTT. Its translation: CASSPFGRGTDTQYF. The chain recombines TRBV7-6 with TRBJ2-3, with D possibly matching TRBD2 (5 bases). CDR1 is SGHVS, CDR2 FNYEAQ, per germline. The CDR3 is made up of 15 amino acids. The ends were cut back, 5 bases at V and 1 base at J, with 13 bases in the middle.

At least ten counts were recorded for this clonotype. V and J are TRBV5-1 and TRBJ1-2; unclear D gene. Trimming left V 1 base short and J 0 bases short, with 4 bases between. The CDR3 is made up of 13 amino acids. CDR1 and CDR2 (germline): SGHRS, YFSETQ. The CDR3 DNA follows: TGCGCCAGCAGCTTGACAGCTAACTATGGCTACACCTTC. It is translated as CASSLTANYGYTF.

Comments on this clonotype: Given a much more abundant clone one base away, this may be a read error. This chain links TRBV4-1 with TRBJ2-2; D ambiguous. From germline, CDR1 is MGHRA and CDR2 YSYEKL. The CDR3 length is 17 residues. CDR3 nucleotide sequence: TGCTCCAGCAGCCAAGAGAGGTTTAGACGGAGCACCGGGGAGCTGTTTTTT. Its translation: CSSSQERFRRSTGELFF.

Of note for this clonotype: This may be a read error, as it is one base from a much larger clone. J is TRBJ2-1 and V is TRBV5-1, with TRBD1 matching 12 bases. This CDR3 is 15 amino acids long. V lost 7 bases to trimming and J lost 6 bases; unmatched junction nucleotides: 8. Looked up from germline, CDR1 is SGHRS and CDR2 is YFSETQ. Written as DNA, the CDR3 is TGCGCCAGCGGCGCGGGACAGGGGGCTTCCAATGAGCAGTTCTTC. Residues: CASGAGQGASNEQFF. Drawing the rest from reference TRBV5-1 and TRBJ2-1, the complete variable domain is KAGVTQTPRYLIKTRGQQVTLSCSPISGHRSVSWYQQTPGQGLQFLFEYFSETQRNKGNFPGRFSGRQFSNSRSEMNVSTLELGDSALYLCASGAGQGASNEQFFGPGTRLTVL.

This clonotype was observed many times. The J gene is TRBJ2-3, the V gene TRBV7-2; tentatively, D is TRBD2 (6 bases). The CDR3 length is 15 residues. Germline V gives CDR1 SGHTA, CDR2 FQGNSA. V shed 3 bases and J shed 1 base, with 11 bases lying between them. The CDR3 loop is CASSLGRGGTDTQYF. The CDR3 DNA sequence: TGTGCCAGCAGCTTGGGGCGGGGAGGCACAGATACGCAGTATTTT.

The chain has TRBV3-1 and TRBJ2-1, with D possibly TRBD1 on 6 matching bases. Trimming removed 4 bases from V and 9 bases from J, with 13 bases in between. CDR3 length: 13 amino acids. From germline, CDR1 is LGHDT and CDR2 YNNKEL (reference sequence). The CDR3 DNA is TGTGCCAGCAGCCCGAACCAGGGGTGTGAGCAGTTCTTC. It yields the protein CASSPNQGCEQFF.

This clonotype was counted at least ten times. This sequence joins TRBV20-1 and TRBJ1-3; weak D call: TRBD1 (5 bases). The V end lost 1 base, the J end lost 4 bases, and 8 bases lay between the germline ends. Germline-derived CDR1 and CDR2 are DFQATT and SNEGSKA (reference sequence). The CDR3 totals 13 residues. This CDR3 reads CSARVTGGNTIYF. The CDR3 DNA is TGCAGTGCTAGAGTTACAGGAGGAAACACCATATATTTT.

The sample holds a few counts of this clonotype. DNA of the CDR3: TGTGCCAGCACCCTAAAAGGGACAGGCAATCAGCCCCAGCATTTT. It yields the protein CASTLKGTGNQPQHF. V is TRBV6-1 and J is TRBJ1-5; 7 nucleotides align to TRBD1. The CDR3 spans 15 residues. Germline loops: CDR1 MNHNS, CDR2 SASEGT. Trimming at V came to 7 bases and at J to 2 bases, leaving 8 bases not matched to a gene.

Points on this clonotype: This may be a read error, as it is one base from a much larger clone. The V call is TRBV12-3 or TRBV12-4, the J call TRBJ1-4; D is ambiguous. Trimming left V 6 bases short and J 14 bases short, with 22 bases between. The CDR3 length is 14 residues. The DNA for the CDR3 is TGTGCCAGCAGCTTGGGCAGAAACAAGTCCCCGCTGTTTTTT. This translates into CASSLGRNKSPLFF.

This clonotype was counted a few times. The V call is TRBV12-3 or TRBV12-4, the J call TRBJ2-1, with D tentatively TRBD1 (6 bases). V was cut by 2 bases and J by 5 bases, with 16 bases left in between. The CDR3 has 16 residues. CDR3 sequence: CASSLPRGGTNNEQFF. CDR3 nucleotide sequence: TGTGCCAGCAGTTTACCCCGAGGGGGTACTAACAATGAGCAGTTCTTC.

About this clonotype: A read error may be the cause here, since a much bigger clone is one base away. This rearrangement joins TRBV20-1 to TRBJ1-2, with 8 nucleotides matching TRBD1. CDR1 is DFQATT, CDR2 SNEGSKA, per germline (reference sequence). CDR3 length: 13 residues. CDR3 sequence reads: CSATGQAIYGNTF. The DNA of the CDR3 is TGCAGTGCTACGGGACAGGCAATCTATGGCAACACCTTC.

This clonotype was seen ten or more times. The rearrangement joins TRBV9 to TRBJ2-3, with TRBD2 matching over 8 bases. CDR1 and CDR2 from the germline V gene are SGDLS and YYNGEE. V lost 6 bases and J lost 0; bases outside the gene matches: 3. CDR3 length: 14 amino acids. The CDR3 DNA is TGTGCCAGCAATCAGCGGGGGAGCACAGATACGCAGTATTTT. Translation: CASNQRGSTDTQYF.

Points on this clonotype: This sequence may be a read error, since a much larger clone differs from it by one base. No conserved phenylalanine or tryptophan is present at the end of the CDR3, so a read error is the likely explanation. The chain uses TRBV4-2 and TRBJ2-2; 11 positions match TRBD2. This CDR3 is built from 16 residues. The trim removed 0 bases at V and 8 bases at J, leaving 5 bases unmatched. Germline V gives CDR1 LGHNA, CDR2 YNFKEQ. The CDR3: CASSQEGLAGGGELFV. The CDR3 DNA reads TGTGCCAGCAGCCAAGAAGGCCTAGCGGGGGGTGGGGAGCTGTTTGTT.